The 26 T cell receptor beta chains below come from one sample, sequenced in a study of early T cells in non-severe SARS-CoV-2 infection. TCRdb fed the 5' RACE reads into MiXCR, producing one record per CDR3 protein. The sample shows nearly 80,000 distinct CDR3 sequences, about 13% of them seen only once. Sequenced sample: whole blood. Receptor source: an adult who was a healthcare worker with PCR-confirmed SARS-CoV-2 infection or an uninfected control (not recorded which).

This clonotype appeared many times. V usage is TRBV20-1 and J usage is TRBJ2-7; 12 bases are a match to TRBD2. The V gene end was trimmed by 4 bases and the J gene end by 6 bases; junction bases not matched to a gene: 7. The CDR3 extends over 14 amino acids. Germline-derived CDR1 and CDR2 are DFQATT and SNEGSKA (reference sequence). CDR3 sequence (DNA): TGCAGTGCTAACAGCCTAGCGGGAGGGTCCGAGCAGTACTTC. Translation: CSANSLAGGSEQYF.

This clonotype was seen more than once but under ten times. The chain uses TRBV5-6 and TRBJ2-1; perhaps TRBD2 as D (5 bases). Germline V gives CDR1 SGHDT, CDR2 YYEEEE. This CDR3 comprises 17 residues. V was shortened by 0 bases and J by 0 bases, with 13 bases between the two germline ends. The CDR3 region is CASSLASQRSSYNEQFF. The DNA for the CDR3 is TGTGCCAGCAGCTTGGCTTCCCAGCGGAGCTCCTACAATGAGCAGTTCTTC. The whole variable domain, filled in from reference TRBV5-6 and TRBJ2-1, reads DAGVTQSPTHLIKTRGQQVTLRCSPKSGHDTVSWYQQALGQGPQFIFQYYEEEERQRGNFPDRFSGHQFPNYSSELNVNALLLGDSALYLCASSLASQRSSYNEQFFGPGTRLTVL.

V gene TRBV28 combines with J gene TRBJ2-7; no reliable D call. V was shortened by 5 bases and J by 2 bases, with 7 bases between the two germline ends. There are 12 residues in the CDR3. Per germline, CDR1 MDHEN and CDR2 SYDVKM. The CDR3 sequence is CASSAETYEQYF. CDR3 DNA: TGTGCCAGCAGTGCAGAAACCTACGAGCAGTACTTC. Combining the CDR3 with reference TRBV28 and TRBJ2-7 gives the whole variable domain DVKVTQSSRYLVKRTGEKVFLECVQDMDHENMFWYRQDPGLGLRLIYFSYDVKMKEKGDIPEGYSVSREKKERFSLILESASTNQTSMYLCASSAETYEQYFGPGTRLTVT.

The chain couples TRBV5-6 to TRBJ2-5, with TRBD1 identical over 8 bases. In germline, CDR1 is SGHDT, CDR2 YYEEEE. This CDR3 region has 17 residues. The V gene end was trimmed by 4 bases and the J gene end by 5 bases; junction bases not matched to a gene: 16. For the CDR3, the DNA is TGTGCCAGCAGCCCTCCTTTCAGGGGGCCAACCCAGGAGACCCAGTACTTC. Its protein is CASSPPFRGPTQETQYF.

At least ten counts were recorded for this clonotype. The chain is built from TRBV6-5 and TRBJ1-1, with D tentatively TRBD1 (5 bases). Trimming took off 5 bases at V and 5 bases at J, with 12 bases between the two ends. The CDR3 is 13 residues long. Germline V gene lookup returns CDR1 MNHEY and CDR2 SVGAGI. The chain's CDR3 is CASSPGTGTEAFF. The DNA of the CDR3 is TGTGCCAGCAGTCCCGGGACGGGGACTGAAGCTTTCTTT.

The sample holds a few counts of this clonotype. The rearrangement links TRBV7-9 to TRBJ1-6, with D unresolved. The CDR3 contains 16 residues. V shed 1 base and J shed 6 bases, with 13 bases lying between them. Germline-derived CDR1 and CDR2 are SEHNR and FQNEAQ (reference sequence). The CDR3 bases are TGTGCCAGCAGCTTAGGCCTCGCAGAAGTTAATTCACCCCTCCACTTT. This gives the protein CASSLGLAEVNSPLHF.

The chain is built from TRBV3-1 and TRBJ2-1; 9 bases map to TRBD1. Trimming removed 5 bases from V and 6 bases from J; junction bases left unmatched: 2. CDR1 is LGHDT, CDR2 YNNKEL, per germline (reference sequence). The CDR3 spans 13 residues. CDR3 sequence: CASSGDRANEQFF. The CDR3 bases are TGTGCCAGCAGCGGGGACAGGGCCAATGAGCAGTTCTTC.

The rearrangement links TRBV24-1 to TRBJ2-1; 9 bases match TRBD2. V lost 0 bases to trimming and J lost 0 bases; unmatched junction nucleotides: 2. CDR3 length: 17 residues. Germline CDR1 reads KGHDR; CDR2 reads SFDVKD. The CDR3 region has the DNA TGTGCCACCAGTGATTTGCATAGCGGGAGCTCCTACAATGAGCAGTTCTTC. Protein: CATSDLHSGSSYNEQFF.

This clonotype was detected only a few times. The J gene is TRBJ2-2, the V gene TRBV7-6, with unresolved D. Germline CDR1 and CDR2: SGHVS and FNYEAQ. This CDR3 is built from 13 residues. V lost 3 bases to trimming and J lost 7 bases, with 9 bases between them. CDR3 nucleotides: TGTGCCAGCAGCTTGACTCTCGGCGGGGAGCTGTTTTTT. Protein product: CASSLTLGGELFF.

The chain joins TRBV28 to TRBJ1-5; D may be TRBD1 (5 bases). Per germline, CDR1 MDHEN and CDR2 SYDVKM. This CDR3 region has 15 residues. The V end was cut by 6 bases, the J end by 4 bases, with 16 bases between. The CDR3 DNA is TGTGCCAGCAGACCGGCAGGGTTGGGGAATCAGCCCCAGCATTTT. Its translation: CASRPAGLGNQPQHF.

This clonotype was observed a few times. In nucleotides, the CDR3 is TGTGCCAGTAATACTGAGACAGGCCCCCCGGAGACCCAGTACTTC. Encoded protein: CASNTETGPPETQYF. The rearrangement joins TRBV19 to TRBJ2-5; tentative D call: TRBD1 (6 bases). The V gene's germline CDR1 is LNHDA and CDR2 SQIVND (reference sequence). The CDR3 is made up of 15 amino acids. Trimming removed 7 bases at V and 5 bases at J, with 20 bases between.

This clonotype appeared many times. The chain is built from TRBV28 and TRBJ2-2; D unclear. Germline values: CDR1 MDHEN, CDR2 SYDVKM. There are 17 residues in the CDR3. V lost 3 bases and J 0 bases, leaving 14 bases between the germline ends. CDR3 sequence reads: CASSFWIWSANTGELFF. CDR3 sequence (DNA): TGTGCCAGCAGTTTCTGGATATGGTCTGCGAACACCGGGGAGCTGTTTTTT.

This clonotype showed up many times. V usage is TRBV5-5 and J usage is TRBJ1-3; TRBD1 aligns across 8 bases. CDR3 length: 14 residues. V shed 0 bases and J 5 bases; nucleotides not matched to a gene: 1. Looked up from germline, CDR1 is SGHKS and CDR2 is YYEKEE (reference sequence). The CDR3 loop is CASSLGQGRNTIYF. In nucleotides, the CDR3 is TGTGCCAGCAGCTTGGGACAGGGGAGAAACACCATATATTTT.

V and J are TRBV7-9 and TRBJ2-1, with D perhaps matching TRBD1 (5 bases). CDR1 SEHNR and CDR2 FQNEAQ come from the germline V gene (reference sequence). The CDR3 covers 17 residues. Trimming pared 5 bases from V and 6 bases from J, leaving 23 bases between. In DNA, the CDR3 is TGTGCCAGCAGCCAAGACCCCCGACAGACCCGGTCCAATGAGCAGTTCTTC. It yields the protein CASSQDPRQTRSNEQFF.

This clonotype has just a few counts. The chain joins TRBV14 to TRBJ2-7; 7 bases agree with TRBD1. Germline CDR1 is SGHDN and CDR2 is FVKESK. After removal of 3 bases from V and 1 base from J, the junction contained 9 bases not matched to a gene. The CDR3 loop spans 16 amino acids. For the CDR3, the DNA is TGTGCCAGCAGCCATGGCCCTCCGGGACAGTCCTACGAGCAGTACTTC. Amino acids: CASSHGPPGQSYEQYF. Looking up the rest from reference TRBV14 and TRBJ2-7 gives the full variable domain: EAGVTQFPSHSVIEKGQTVTLRCDPISGHDNLYWYRRVMGKEIKFLLHFVKESKQDESGMPNNRFLAERTGGTYSTLKVQPAELEDSGVYFCASSHGPPGQSYEQYFGPGTRLTVT.

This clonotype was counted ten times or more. The CDR3 is CATSGGGQNYYGYTF. The CDR3 DNA reads TGTGCCACCAGCGGGGGGGGACAGAACTACTATGGCTACACCTTC. The chain employs TRBV15 and TRBJ1-2; TRBD1 agrees at 7 bases. Germline CDR1 LNHNV, CDR2 YYDKDF (reference sequence). The J segment lost 3 bases and the V segment lost 5 bases, leaving 9 bases of the junction unmatched. This CDR3 has 15 amino acids.

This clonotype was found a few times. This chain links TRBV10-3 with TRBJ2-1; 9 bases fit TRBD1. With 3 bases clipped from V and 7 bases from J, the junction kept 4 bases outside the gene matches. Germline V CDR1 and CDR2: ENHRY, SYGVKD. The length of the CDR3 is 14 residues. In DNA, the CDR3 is TGTGCCATCAGTGATAGGGACAGGGAAAATGAGCAGTTCTTC. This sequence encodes CAISDRDRENEQFF.

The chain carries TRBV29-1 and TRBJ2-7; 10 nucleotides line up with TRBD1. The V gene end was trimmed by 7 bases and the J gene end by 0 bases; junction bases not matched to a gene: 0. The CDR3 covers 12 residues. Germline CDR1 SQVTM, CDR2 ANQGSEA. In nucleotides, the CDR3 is TGCAGCGGACAGGGGGCCTCCTACGAGCAGTACTTC. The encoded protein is CSGQGASYEQYF.

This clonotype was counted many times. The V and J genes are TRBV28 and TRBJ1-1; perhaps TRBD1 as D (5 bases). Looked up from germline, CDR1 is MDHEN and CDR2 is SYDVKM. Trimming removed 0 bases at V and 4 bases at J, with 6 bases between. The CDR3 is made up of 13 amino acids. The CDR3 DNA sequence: TGTGCCAGCAGTTTATGGGGGGGCACTGAAGCTTTCTTT. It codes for CASSLWGGTEAFF.

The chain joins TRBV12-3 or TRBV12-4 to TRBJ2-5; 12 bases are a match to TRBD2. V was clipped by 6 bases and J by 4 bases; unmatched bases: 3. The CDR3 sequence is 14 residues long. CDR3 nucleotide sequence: TGTGCCAGCAGACTAGCGGGGGGAATAGAGACCCAGTACTTC. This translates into CASRLAGGIETQYF.

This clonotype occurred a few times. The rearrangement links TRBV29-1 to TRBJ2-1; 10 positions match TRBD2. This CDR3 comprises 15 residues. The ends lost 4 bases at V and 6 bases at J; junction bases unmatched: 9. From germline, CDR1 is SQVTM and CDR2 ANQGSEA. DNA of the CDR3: TGCAGCGTTGGAAAAGGACTAGCGGTGGTCAATGAGCAGTTCTTC. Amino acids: CSVGKGLAVVNEQFF.

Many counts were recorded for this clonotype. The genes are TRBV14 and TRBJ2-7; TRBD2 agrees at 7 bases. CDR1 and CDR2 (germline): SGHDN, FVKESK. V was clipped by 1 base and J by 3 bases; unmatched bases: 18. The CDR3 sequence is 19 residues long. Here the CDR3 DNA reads TGTGCCAGCAGCCAAGTTTACAGGTTTTCCGGACTAGAAGGCTACGAGCAGTACTTC. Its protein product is CASSQVYRFSGLEGYEQYF.

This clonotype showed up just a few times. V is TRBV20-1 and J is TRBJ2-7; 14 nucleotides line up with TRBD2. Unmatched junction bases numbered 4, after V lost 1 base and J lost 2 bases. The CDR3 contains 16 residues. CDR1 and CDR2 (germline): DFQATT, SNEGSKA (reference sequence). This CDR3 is CSARGGLAGVPYEQYF. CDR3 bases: TGCAGTGCTAGAGGGGGACTAGCGGGAGTCCCCTACGAGCAGTACTTC.

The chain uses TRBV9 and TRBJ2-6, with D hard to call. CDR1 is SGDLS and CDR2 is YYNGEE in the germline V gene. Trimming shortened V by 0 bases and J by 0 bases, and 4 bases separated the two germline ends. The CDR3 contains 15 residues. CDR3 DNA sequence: TGTGCCAGCAGCGTAGCCAGCTCTGGGGCCAACGTCCTGACTTTC. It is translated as CASSVASSGANVLTF.

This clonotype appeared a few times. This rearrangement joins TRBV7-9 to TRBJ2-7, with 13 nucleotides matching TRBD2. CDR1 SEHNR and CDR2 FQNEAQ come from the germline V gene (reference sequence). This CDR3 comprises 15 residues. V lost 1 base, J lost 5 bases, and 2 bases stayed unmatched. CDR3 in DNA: TGTGCCAGCAGCTTAGGGACTAGCGGGAGCAACGAGCAGTACTTC. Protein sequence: CASSLGTSGSNEQYF.

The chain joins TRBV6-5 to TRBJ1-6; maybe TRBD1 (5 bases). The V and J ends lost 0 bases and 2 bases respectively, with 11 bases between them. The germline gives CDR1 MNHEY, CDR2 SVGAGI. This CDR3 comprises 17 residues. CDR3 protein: CASSYSGPRTYNSPLHF. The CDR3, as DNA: TGTGCCAGCAGTTACTCGGGACCGAGGACCTATAATTCACCCCTCCACTTT.